The clone carrying this T cell receptor (beta chain) has only one observation. The antigen remains undetermined. V was trimmed by 0 bases and J by 9 bases, leaving 15 bases between them. CDR1 is SEHNR and CDR2 is FQNEAQ in the germline V gene (reference sequence). The CDR3 length is 15 residues. This specimen comes from a study of identifying expanded T cells in peripheral blood. Sequencing was performed with immunoSEQ multiplex PCR; in TCRdb, only in-frame clones are kept and a portion is missing. The sample yields approximately 86,000 clones, 70% to 90% seen once. Study observations and caveats: Technical replicates showed roughly 1.2 changed clones; two weeks 15 to 20; four weeks 19. Variance in clone template counts between two-week samples significantly increased with total template count across all healthy donors.

No infections or other immune events were documented during collection. The TCR was taken from a person between 18 and 75 years old in good health. The rearrangement uses TRBV7-9 and TRBJ2-1; D not certain. Sequences were obtained from blood. The CDR3 coding sequence is TGTGCCAGCAGCTTAGCGCTAGGAACCGCTGGTGAGCAGTTCTTC. It encodes CASSLALGTAGEQFF.